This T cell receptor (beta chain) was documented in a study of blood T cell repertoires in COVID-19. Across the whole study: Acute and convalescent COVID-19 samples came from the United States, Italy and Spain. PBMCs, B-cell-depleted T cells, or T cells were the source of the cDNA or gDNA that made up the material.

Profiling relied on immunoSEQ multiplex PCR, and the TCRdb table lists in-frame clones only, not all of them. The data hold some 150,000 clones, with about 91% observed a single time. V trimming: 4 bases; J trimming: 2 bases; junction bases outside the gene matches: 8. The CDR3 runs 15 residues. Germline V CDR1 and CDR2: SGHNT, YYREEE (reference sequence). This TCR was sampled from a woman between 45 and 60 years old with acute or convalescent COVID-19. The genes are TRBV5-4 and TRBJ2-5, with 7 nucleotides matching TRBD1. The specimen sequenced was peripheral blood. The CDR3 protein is CASSPEPGQQETQYF. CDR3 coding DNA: TGTGCCAGCAGCCCGGAACCGGGACAGCAAGAGACCCAGTACTTC.